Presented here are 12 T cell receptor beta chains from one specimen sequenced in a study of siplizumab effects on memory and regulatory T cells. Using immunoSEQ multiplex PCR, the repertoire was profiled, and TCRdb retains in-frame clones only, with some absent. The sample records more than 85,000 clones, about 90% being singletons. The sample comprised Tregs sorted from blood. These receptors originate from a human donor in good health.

Written as DNA, the CDR3 is TGTGCAAGTCGCCGGGGGGTGATTCCGGCGGAAAATTTTGATGGCTACACCTTC. This encodes CASRRGVIPAENFDGYTF. The chain couples TRBV12-2 to TRBJ1-2. TRBV12-2 is labeled a pseudogene. The CDR3 spans 18 residues.

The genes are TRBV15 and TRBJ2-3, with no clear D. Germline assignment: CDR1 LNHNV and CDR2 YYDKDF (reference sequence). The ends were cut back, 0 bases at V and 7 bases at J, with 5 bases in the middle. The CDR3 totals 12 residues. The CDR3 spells CATSRDRNTQYF. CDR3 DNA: TGTGCCACCAGCAGAGATAGGAATACGCAGTATTTT.

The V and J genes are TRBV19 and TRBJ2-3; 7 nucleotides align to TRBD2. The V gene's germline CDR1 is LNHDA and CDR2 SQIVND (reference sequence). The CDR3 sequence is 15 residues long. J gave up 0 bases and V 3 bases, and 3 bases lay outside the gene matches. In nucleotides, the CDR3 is TGTGCCAGTAGTATCTCTAGCGGTAGCACAGATACGCAGTATTTT. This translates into CASSISSGSTDTQYF. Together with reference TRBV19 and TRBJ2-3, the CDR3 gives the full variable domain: DGGITQSPKYLFRKEGQNVTLSCEQNLNHDAMYWYRQDPGQGLRLIYYSQIVNDFQKGDIAEGYSVSREKKESFPLTVTSAQKNPTAFYLCASSISSGSTDTQYFGPGTRLTVL.

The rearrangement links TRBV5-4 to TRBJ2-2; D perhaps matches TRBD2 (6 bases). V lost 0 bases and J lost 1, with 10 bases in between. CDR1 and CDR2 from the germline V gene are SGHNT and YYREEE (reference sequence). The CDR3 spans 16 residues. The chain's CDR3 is CASSLAMGGNTGELFF. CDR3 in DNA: TGTGCCAGCAGCTTGGCTATGGGGGGGAACACCGGGGAGCTGTTTTTT.

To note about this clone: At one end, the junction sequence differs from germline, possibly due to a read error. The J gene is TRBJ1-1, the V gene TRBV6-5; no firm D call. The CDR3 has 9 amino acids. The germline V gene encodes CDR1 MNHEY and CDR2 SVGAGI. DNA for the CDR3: TGCCTCAGTAGGACTGAAGCTTTCTTT. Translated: CLSRTEAFF.

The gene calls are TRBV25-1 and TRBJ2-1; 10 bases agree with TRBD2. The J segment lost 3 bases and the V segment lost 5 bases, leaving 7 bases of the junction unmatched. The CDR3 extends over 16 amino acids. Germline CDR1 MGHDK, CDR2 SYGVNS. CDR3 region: CASSISSGGRYNEQFF. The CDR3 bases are TGTGCCAGCAGTATCTCTAGCGGGGGCCGCTACAATGAGCAGTTCTTC.

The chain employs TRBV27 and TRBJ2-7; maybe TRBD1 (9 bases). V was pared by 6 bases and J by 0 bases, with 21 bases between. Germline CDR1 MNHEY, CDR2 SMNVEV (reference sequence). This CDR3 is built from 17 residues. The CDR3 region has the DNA TGTGCCAGCAGCCTTTATAGCGGGACAGGGAGCTCCTACGAGCAGTACTTC. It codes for CASSLYSGTGSSYEQYF.

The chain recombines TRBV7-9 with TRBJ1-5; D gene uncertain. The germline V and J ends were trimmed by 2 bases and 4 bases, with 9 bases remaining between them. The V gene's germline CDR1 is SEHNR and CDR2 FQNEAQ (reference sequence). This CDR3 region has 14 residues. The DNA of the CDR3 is TGTGCCAGCAGCTTATCGCACAAAAATCAGCCCCAGCATTTT. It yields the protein CASSLSHKNQPQHF. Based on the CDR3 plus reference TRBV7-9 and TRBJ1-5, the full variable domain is DTGVSQNPRHKITKRGQNVTFRCDPISEHNRLYWYRQTLGQGPEFLTYFQNEAQLEKSRLLSDRFSAERPKGSFSTLEIQRTEQGDSAMYLCASSLSHKNQPQHFGDGTRLSIL.

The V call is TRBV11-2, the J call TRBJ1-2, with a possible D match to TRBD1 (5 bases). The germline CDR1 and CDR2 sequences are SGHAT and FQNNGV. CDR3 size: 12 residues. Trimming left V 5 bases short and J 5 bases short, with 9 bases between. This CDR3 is CASSVREYGYTF. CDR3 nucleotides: TGTGCCAGCAGCGTCAGGGAGTATGGCTACACCTTC. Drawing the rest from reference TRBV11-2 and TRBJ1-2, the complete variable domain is EAGVAQSPRYKIIEKRQSVAFWCNPISGHATLYWYQQILGQGPKLLIQFQNNGVVDDSQLPKDRFSAERLKGVDSTLKIQPAKLEDSAVYLCASSVREYGYTFGSGTRLTVV.

The CDR3 nucleotides are TGTGCCAGCAGTGTTGGGGGGACTCTCTACGAGCAGTACTTC. Its translation: CASSVGGTLYEQYF. The V and J genes are TRBV2 and TRBJ2-7; perhaps TRBD2 as D (6 bases). V was clipped by 4 bases and J by 3 bases, with 13 bases between them. CDR1 is SNHLY, CDR2 FYNNEI, per germline. There are 14 residues in the CDR3.

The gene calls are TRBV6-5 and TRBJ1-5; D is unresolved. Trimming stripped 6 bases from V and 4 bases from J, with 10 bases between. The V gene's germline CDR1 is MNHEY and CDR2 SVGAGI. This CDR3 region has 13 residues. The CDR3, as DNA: TGTGCCAGCAGCTTACGAGAAAATCAGCCCCAGCATTTT. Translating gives CASSLRENQPQHF.

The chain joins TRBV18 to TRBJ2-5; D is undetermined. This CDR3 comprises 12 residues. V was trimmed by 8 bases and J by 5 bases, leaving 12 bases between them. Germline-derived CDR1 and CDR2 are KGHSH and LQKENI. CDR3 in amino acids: CASASAWETQYF. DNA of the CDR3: TGTGCCAGCGCATCCGCATGGGAGACCCAGTACTTC.